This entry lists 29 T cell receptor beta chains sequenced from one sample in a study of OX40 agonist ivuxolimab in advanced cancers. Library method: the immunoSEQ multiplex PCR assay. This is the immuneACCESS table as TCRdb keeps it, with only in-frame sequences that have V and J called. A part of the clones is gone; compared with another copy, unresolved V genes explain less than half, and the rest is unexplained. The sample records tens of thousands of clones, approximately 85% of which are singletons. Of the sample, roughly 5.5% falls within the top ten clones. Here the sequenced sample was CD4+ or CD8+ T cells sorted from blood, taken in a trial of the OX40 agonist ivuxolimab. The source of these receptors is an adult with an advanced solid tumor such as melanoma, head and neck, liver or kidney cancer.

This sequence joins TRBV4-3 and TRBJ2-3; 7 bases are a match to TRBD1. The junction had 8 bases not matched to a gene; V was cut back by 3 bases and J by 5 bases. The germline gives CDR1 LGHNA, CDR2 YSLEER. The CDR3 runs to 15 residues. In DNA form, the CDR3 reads TGCGCCAGCAGCCAGGCCACAGGGGTGGGAGATACGCAGTATTTT. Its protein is CASSQATGVGDTQYF.

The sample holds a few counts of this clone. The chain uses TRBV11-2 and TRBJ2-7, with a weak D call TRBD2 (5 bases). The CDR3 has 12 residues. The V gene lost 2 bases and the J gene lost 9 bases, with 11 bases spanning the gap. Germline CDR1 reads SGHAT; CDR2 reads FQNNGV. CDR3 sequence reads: CASSLKPGTQYF. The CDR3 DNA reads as TGTGCCAGCAGCTTAAAACCGGGAACGCAGTACTTC. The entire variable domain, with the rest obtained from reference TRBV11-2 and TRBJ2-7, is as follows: EAGVAQSPRYKIIEKRQSVAFWCNPISGHATLYWYQQILGQGPKLLIQFQNNGVVDDSQLPKDRFSAERLKGVDSTLKIQPAKLEDSAVYLCASSLKPGTQYFGPGTRLTVT.

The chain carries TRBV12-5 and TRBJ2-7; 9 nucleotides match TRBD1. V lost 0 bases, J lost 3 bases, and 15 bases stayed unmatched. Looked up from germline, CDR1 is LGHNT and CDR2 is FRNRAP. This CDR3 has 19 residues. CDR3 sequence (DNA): TGTGCTAGTGGTTTGGTCGCATCCTTCACCGGGACAGGGCACTACGAGCAGTACTTC. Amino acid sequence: CASGLVASFTGTGHYEQYF.

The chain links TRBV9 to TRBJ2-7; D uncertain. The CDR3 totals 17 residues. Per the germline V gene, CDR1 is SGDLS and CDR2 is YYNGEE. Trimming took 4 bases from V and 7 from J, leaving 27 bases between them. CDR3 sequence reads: CASSPSYASRTIKEQYF. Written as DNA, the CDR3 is TGTGCCAGCAGCCCCTCCTACGCCTCGCGGACCATTAAAGAGCAGTACTTC.

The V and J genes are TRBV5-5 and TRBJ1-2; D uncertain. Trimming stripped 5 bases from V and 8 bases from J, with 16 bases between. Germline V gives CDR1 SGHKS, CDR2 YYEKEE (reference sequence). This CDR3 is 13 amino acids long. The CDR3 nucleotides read TGTGCCAGCAGTCTCCGACCCACGGGCGGCTACACCTTC. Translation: CASSLRPTGGYTF.

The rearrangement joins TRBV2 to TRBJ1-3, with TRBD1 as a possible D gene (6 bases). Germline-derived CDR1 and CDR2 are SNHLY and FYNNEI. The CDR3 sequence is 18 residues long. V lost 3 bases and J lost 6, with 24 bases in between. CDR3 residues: CASSEGAGAGRRINTIYF. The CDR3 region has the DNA TGTGCCAGCAGTGAGGGGGCCGGGGCAGGAAGACGGATAAACACCATATATTTT.

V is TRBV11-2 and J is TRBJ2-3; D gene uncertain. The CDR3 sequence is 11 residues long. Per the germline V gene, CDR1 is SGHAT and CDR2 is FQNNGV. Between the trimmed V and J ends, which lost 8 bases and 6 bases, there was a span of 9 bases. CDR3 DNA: TGTGCCAGCGACACAGAGGATACGCAGTATTTT. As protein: CASDTEDTQYF.

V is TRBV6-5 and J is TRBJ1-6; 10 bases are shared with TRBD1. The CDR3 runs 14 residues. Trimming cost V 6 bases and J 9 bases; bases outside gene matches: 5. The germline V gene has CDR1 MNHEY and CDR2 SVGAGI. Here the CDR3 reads CASSKDRGISPLHF. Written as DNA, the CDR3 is TGTGCCAGCAGCAAGGACAGGGGGATTTCACCCCTCCACTTT.

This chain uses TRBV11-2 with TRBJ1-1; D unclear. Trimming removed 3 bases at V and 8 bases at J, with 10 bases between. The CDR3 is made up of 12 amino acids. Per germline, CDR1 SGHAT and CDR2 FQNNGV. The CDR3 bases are TGTGCCAGCAGCTTTGCGCCCCCGGAAGCTTTCTTT. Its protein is CASSFAPPEAFF.

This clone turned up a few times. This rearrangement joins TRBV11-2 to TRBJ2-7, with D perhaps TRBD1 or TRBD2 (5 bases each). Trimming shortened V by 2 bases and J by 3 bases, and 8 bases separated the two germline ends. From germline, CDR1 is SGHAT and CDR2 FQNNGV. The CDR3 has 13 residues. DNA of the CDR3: TGTGCCAGCAGCTTATCTGGGGGCTACGAGCAGTACTTC. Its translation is CASSLSGGYEQYF.

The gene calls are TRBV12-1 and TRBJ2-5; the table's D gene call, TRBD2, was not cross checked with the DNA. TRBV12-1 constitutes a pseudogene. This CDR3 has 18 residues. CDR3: CASSFLDGSGRYQETQYF. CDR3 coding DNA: TGTGCCAGCAGCTTTTTGGATGGTAGCGGGAGATACCAAGAGACCCAGTACTTC.

The CDR3 DNA sequence: TGTGCCAGCAGGACCGTGGGGGGACAGGGGAGAGGGGAGCAGTACTTC. Translating it yields CASRTVGGQGRGEQYF. J is TRBJ2-7 and V is TRBV4-2, with 10 bases lining up with TRBD1. This CDR3 has 16 amino acids. The V gene end was trimmed by 6 bases and the J gene end by 7 bases; junction bases not matched to a gene: 15. In germline, CDR1 is LGHNA, CDR2 YNFKEQ.

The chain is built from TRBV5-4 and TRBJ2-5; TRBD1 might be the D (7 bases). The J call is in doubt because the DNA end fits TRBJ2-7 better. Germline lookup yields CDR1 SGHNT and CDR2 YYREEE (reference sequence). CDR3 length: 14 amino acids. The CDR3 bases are TGTGCCAGCAGCTTGCAGGGGGGCCCCTACGAGCAGTACTTC. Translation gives CASSLQGGPYEQYF.

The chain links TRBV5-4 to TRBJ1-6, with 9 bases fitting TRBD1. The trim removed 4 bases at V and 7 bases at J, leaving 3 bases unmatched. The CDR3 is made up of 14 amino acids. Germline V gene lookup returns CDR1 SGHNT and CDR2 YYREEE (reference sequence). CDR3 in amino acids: CASSRTGDNSPLHF. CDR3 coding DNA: TGTGCCAGCAGCAGGACAGGGGACAATTCACCCCTCCACTTT.

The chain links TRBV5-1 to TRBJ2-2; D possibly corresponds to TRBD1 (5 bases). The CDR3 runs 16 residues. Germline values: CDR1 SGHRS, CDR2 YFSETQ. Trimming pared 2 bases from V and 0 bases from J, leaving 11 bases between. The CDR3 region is CASSFLGASNTGELFF. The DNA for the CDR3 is TGCGCCAGCAGCTTTCTAGGGGCATCGAACACCGGGGAGCTGTTTTTT.

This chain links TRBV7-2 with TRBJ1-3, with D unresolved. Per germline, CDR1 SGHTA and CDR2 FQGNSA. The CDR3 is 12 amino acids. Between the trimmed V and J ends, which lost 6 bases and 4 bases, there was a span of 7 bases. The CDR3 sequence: CASSPSGNTIYF. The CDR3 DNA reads TGTGCCAGCAGTCCCTCCGGAAACACCATATATTTT. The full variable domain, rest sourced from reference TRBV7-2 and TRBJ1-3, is GAGVSQSPSNKVTEKGKDVELRCDPISGHTALYWYRQSLGQGLEFLIYFQGNSAPDKSGLPSDRFSAERTGGSVSTLTIQRTQQEDSAVYLCASSPSGNTIYFGEGSWLTVV.

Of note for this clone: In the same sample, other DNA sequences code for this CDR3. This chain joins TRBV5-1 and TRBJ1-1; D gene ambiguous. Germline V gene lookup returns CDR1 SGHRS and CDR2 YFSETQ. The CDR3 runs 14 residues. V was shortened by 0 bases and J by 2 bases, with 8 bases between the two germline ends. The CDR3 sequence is CASSLAAGNTEAFF. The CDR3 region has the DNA TGCGCCAGCAGCTTGGCCGCCGGAAACACTGAAGCTTTCTTT.

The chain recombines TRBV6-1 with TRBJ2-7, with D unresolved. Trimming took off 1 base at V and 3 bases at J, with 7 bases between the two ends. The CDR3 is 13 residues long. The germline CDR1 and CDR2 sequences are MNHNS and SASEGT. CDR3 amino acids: CASSEGWGYEQYF. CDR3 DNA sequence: TGTGCCAGCAGTGAAGGGTGGGGCTACGAGCAGTACTTC.

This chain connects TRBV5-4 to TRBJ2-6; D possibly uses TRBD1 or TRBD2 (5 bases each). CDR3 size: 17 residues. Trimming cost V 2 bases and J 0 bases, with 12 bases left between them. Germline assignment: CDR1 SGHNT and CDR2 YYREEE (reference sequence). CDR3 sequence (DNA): TGTGCCAGCAGCTTTTTGGCAGGGAGCTCTGGGGCCAACGTCCTGACTTTC. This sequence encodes CASSFLAGSSGANVLTF. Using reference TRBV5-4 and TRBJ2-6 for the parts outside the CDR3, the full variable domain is ETGVTQSPTHLIKTRGQQVTLRCSSQSGHNTVSWYQQALGQGPQFIFQYYREEENGRGNFPPRFSGLQFPNYSSELNVNALELDDSALYLCASSFLAGSSGANVLTFGAGSRLTVL.

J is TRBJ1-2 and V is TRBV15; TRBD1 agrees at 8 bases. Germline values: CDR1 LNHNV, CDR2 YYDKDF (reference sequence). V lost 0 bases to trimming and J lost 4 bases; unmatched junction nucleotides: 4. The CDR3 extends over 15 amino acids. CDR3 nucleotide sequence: TGTGCCACCAGCAGAGAACAGGGGGTTAGCTATGGCTACACCTTC. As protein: CATSREQGVSYGYTF.

The CDR3 region is CASSESPGNTEAFF. CDR3 in DNA: TGCGCCAGCAGTGAGTCGCCGGGGAACACTGAAGCTTTCTTT. The chain recombines TRBV10-1 with TRBJ1-1; no definite D call. The CDR3 is 14 amino acids. V was trimmed by 0 bases and J by 1 base, leaving 6 bases between them. Germline V lookup: CDR1 WNHNN, CDR2 SYGVQD (reference sequence).

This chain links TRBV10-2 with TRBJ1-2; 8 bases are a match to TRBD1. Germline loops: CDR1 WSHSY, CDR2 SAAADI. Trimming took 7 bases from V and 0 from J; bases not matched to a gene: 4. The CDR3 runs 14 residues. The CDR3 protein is CASNPTGANYGYTF. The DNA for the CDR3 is TGCGCCAGCAATCCGACAGGGGCTAACTATGGCTACACCTTC.

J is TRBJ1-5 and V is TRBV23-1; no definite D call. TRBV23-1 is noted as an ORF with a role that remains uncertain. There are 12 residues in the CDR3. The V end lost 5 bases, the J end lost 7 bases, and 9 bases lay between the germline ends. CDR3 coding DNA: TGCGCCAGCAGTTTCCCGCGGCAGCCCCAGCATTTT. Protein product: CASSFPRQPQHF.

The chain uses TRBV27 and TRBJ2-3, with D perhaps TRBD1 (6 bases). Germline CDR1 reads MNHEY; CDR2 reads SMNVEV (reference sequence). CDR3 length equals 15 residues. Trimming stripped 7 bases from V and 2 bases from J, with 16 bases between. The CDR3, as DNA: TGTGCCAGCAACCTTTTGGGGGCAATCACAGATACGCAGTATTTT. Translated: CASNLLGAITDTQYF.

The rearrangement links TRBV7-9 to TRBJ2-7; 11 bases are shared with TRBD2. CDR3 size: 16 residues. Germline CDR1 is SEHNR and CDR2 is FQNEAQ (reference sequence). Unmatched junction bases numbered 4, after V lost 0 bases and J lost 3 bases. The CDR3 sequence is CASSLALGLAVYEQYF. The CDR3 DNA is TGTGCCAGCAGCTTAGCGTTGGGACTAGCGGTCTACGAGCAGTACTTC.

The CDR3 loop is CASGFSEEVGRGNTIYF. The CDR3 DNA sequence: TGTGCTAGTGGTTTTAGCGAGGAGGTCGGCCGAGGGAACACCATATATTTT. This chain uses TRBV12-5 with TRBJ1-3, with no clear D. The CDR3 has 17 amino acids. From germline, CDR1 is LGHNT and CDR2 FRNRAP. V lost 3 bases and J 7 bases, leaving 22 bases between the germline ends.

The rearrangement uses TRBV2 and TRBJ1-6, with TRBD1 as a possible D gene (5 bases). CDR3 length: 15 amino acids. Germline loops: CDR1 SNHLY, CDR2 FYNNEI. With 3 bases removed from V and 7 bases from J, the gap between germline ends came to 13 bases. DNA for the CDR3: TGTGCCAGCAGTGACAGGGCGGGAGGGAATTCACCCCTCCACTTT. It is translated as CASSDRAGGNSPLHF. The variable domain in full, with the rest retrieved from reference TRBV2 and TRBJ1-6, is EPEVTQTPSHQVTQMGQEVILRCVPISNHLYFYWYRQILGQKVEFLVSFYNNEISEKSEIFDDQFSVERPDGSNFTLKIRSTKLEDSAMYFCASSDRAGGNSPLHFGNGTRLTVT.

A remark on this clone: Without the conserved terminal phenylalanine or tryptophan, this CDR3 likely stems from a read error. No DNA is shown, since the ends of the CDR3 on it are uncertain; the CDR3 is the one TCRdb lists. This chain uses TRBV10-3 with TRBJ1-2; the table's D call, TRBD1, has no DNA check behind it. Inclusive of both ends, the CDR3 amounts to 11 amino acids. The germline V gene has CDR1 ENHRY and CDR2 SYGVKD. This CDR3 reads CAIMDSGVLFV.

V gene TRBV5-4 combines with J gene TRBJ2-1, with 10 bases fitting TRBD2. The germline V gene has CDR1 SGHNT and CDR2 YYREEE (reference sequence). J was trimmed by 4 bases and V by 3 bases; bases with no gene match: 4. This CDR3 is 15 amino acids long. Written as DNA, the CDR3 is TGTGCCAGCAGCTCCATTAGCGGGGGGTACAATGAGCAGTTCTTC. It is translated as CASSSISGGYNEQFF.